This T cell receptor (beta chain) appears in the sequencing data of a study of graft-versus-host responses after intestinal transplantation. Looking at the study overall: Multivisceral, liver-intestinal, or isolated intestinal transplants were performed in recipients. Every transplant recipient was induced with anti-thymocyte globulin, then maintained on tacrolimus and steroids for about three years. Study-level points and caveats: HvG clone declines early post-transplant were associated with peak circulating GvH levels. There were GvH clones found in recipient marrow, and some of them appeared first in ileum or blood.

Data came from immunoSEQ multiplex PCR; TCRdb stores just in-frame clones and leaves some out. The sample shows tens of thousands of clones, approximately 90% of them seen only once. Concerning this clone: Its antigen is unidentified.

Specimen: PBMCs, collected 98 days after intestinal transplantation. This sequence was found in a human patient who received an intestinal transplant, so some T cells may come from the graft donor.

The DNA for the CDR3 is TGTGCCAGCAGGGCTCAGGCAGGGCCCCTCTACGAGCAGTACTTC. Protein sequence: CASRAQAGPLYEQYF. The V and J genes are TRBV5-6 and TRBJ2-7, with a tentative D call TRBD1 (5 bases). Deletions cut 5 bases from V and 3 bases from J, with 18 bases between. The length of the CDR3 is 15 residues. Germline assignment: CDR1 SGHDT and CDR2 YYEEEE.